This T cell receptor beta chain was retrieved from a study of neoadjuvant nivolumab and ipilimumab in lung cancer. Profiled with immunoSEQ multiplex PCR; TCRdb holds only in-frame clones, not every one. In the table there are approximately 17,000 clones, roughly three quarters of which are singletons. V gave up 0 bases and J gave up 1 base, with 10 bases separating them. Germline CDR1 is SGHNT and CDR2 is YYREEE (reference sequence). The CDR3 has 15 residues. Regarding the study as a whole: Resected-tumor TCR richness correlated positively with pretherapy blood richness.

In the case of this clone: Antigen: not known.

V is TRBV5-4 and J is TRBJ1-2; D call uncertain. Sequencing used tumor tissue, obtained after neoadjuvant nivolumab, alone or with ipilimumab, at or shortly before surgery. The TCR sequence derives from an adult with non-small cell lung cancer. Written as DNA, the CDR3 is TGTGCCAGCAGCTTGGCTGGCACCCTTAACTATGGCTACACCTTC. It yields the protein CASSLAGTLNYGYTF.